This T cell receptor beta chain was identified during a study of T cells in Graves' hyperthyroidism and ophthalmopathy. The overall study: Before any treatment, at initial diagnosis, peripheral blood was collected. Study-wide points: Clonotypes that were expanded in thyroid above 0.001 mostly appeared in blood too. Prediction of ophthalmopathy progression came a median around 6.5 months pre-onset.

Amplified TCR beta CDR3 regions came from RNA transcripts. Primed by the HTBI set, a first-round RT-PCR was run on the TCR CDR3. TCRdb processed the multiplex PCR reads anew with MiXCR; each CDR3 protein has one entry. Of 500,000 to 750,000 distinct CDR3 sequences in the sample, around 14% were seen once. This clonotype was found many times. Its antigen is currently unknown. Germline values: CDR1 GTSNPN, CDR2 SVGIG (reference sequence). The CDR3 consists of 16 residues. V dropped 0 bases and J dropped 3 bases, with 18 bases sitting between them. Absence of ophthalmopathy progression within 18 months defined stable Graves' hyperthyroidism.

The sample was blood. The chain is built from TRBV30 and TRBJ2-7, with D possibly being TRBD1 or TRBD2 (5 bases each). This clonotype was sampled from a woman aged 25 to 39 with Graves' hyperthyroidism. The CDR3 loop reads CAWSVSFGTRVYEQYF. CDR3 nucleotides: TGTGCCTGGAGTGTAAGTTTTGGGACCCGCGTCTACGAGCAGTACTTC.